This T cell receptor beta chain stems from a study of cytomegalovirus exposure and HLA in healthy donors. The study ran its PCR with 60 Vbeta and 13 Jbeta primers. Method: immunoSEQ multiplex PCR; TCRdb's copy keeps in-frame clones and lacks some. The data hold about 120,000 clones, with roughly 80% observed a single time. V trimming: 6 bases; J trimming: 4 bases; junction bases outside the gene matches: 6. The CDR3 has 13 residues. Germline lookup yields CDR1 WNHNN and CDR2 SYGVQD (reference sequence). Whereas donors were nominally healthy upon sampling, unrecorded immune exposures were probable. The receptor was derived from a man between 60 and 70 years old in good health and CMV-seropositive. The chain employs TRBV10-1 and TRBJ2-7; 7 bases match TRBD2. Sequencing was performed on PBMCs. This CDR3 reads CASSPASGYEQYF. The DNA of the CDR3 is TGCGCCAGCAGCCCGGCTAGCGGTTACGAGCAGTACTTC.